One and the same sample provided the 25 T cell receptor beta chains below, sequenced in a study of blood T cell repertoires in COVID-19. Some clones are missing from TCRdb's copy, which holds only in-frame ones; the method was immunoSEQ multiplex PCR. The sample consists of approximately 250,000 clones, roughly 86% of them appearing once. The sample taken for sequencing was peripheral blood. These receptors were taken from a woman aged 55-69 years who had recovered from COVID-19.

The CDR3 DNA reads as TGTGCCAGCAGCTTGGCTGAGGCCACCGGGGAGCTGTTTTTT. It is translated as CASSLAEATGELFF. This chain joins TRBV5-4 and TRBJ2-2; D is uncertain. Deletions cut 0 bases from V and 4 bases from J, with 7 bases between. Germline assignment: CDR1 SGHNT and CDR2 YYREEE (reference sequence). The CDR3 is 14 residues long.

This clone was recorded once. This chain joins TRBV28 and TRBJ1-5; 7 bases map to TRBD1. This CDR3 has 18 amino acids. V was pared by 1 base and J by 5 bases, with 14 bases of the junction left unmatched. Germline lookup yields CDR1 MDHEN and CDR2 SYDVKM. Here the CDR3 reads CASSLSFVYRGPHQPQHF. The CDR3 DNA sequence: TGTGCCAGCAGTTTATCGTTCGTCTACAGGGGCCCTCATCAGCCCCAGCATTTT.

V gene TRBV3-1 (or the pseudogene TRBV3-2) combines with J gene TRBJ2-3; maybe TRBD2 (6 bases). The V and J ends lost 6 bases and 2 bases respectively, with 18 bases between them. The CDR3 covers 16 residues. Germline CDR1 LGHDT, CDR2 YNNKEL (reference sequence). This chain's CDR3 is CASSPRAGIPTDTQYF. DNA of the CDR3: TGTGCCAGCAGTCCGCGGGCGGGGATCCCCACAGATACGCAGTATTTT.

The count of this clone is one. The CDR3 DNA is TGTGCCAGCAGCGTAGACGGTGAAAAACTGTTTTTT. Amino acid sequence: CASSVDGEKLFF. The chain is built from TRBV9 and TRBJ1-4, with unresolved D. CDR1 and CDR2 (germline): SGDLS, YYNGEE. The CDR3 spans 12 residues. Trimming removed 0 bases at V and 7 bases at J, with 4 bases between.

The chain joins TRBV5-4 to TRBJ1-1, with TRBD1 matching over 7 bases. Germline V CDR1 and CDR2: SGHNT, YYREEE (reference sequence). This CDR3 region has 15 residues. With V trimmed by 4 bases and J by 2 bases, 8 bases remained unmatched. The CDR3 reads CASSARQGENTEAFF. DNA for the CDR3: TGTGCCAGCAGCGCGCGACAGGGCGAAAACACTGAAGCTTTCTTT.

V and J are TRBV2 and TRBJ2-7; 8 bases fit TRBD1. In germline, CDR1 is SNHLY, CDR2 FYNNEI. Unmatched junction bases numbered 8, after V lost 9 bases and J lost 1 base. This CDR3 has 14 amino acids. Here the CDR3 DNA reads TGTGCCAGAGAGACCGGGACAGGTTCCTACGAGCAGTACTTC. It yields the protein CARETGTGSYEQYF.

The chain links TRBV11-2 to TRBJ1-6, with D unclear. Germline V CDR1 and CDR2: SGHAT, FQNNGV. The CDR3 consists of 13 residues. The V end lost 0 bases, the J end lost 8 bases, and 5 bases lay between the germline ends. The chain's CDR3 is CASSLDLDSPLHF. In DNA form, the CDR3 reads TGTGCCAGCAGCTTAGATCTTGATTCACCCCTCCACTTT.

This clone is a singleton in its sample. The CDR3: CASSPSGSNNQPQHF. In DNA, the CDR3 is TGTGCCAGCTCGCCCTCGGGGAGTAACAATCAGCCCCAGCATTTT. V is TRBV18 and J is TRBJ1-5; no firm D call. This CDR3 comprises 15 residues. Trimming took 6 bases from V and 3 from J, leaving 15 bases between them. Germline assignment: CDR1 KGHSH and CDR2 LQKENI.

The chain combines TRBV7-3 with TRBJ2-5; TRBD2 matches 7 bases. With V trimmed by 4 bases and J by 2 bases, 7 bases remained unmatched. The CDR3 is 15 residues long. Per germline, CDR1 SGHTA and CDR2 FQGTGA. The chain's CDR3 is CASSSVAGVQETQYF. CDR3 nucleotides: TGTGCCAGCAGCTCCGTCGCGGGGGTACAAGAGACCCAGTACTTC.

The rearrangement links TRBV28 to TRBJ1-1; 7 bases map to TRBD1. The J segment lost 4 bases and the V segment lost 5 bases, leaving 7 bases of the junction unmatched. Germline V gene lookup returns CDR1 MDHEN and CDR2 SYDVKM. This CDR3 has 14 amino acids. This CDR3 reads CASSRRTGLTEAFF. The CDR3 DNA follows: TGTGCCAGCAGTCGCCGGACAGGCCTCACTGAAGCTTTCTTT.

The CDR3 coding sequence is TGCAGCGTTGAAATGGGTGGGGCCACTGAAGCTTTCTTT. Translation gives CSVEMGGATEAFF. J is TRBJ1-1 and V is TRBV29-1; a weak D match, TRBD1 (5 bases). Trimming stripped 2 bases from V and 4 bases from J, with 11 bases between. This CDR3 spans 13 amino acids. Germline values: CDR1 SQVTM, CDR2 ANQGSEA.

This rearrangement joins TRBV5-1 to TRBJ2-3; 7 bases fit TRBD1. Trimming removed 3 bases from V and 2 bases from J; junction bases left unmatched: 3. Germline CDR1 is SGHRS and CDR2 is YFSETQ. The CDR3 loop spans 14 amino acids. This CDR3 is CASSYGQDTDTQYF. CDR3 bases: TGCGCCAGCAGCTATGGACAGGACACAGATACGCAGTATTTT.

This clone was observed a single time. The V gene is TRBV20-1, the J gene TRBJ2-7; D is perhaps TRBD2 (5 bases). Per the germline V gene, CDR1 is DFQATT and CDR2 is SNEGSKA (reference sequence). There are 11 residues in the CDR3. V was pared by 3 bases and J by 5 bases, with 8 bases between. Written as DNA, the CDR3 is TGCAGTGCTAGCTGGGAGCACGAGCAGTACTTC. The encoded protein is CSASWEHEQYF.

The rearrangement joins TRBV28 to TRBJ1-3, with a tentative D call TRBD1 (6 bases). The CDR3 is made up of 14 amino acids. Germline lookup yields CDR1 MDHEN and CDR2 SYDVKM. The V gene lost 8 bases and the J gene lost 3 bases, with 14 bases spanning the gap. CDR3 residues: CASWAGGFGNTIYF. The CDR3 DNA reads TGTGCCAGCTGGGCGGGGGGCTTTGGAAACACCATATATTTT. Based on the CDR3 plus reference TRBV28 and TRBJ1-3, the full variable domain is DVKVTQSSRYLVKRTGEKVFLECVQDMDHENMFWYRQDPGLGLRLIYFSYDVKMKEKGDIPEGYSVSREKKERFSLILESASTNQTSMYLCASWAGGFGNTIYFGEGSWLTVV.

The rearrangement uses TRBV6-2 or TRBV6-3 and TRBJ1-2, with D perhaps TRBD1 (6 bases). The V gene lost 2 bases and the J gene lost 7 bases, with 8 bases spanning the gap. Germline V gives CDR1 MNHEY, CDR2 SVGEGT. The CDR3 is 12 residues long. The CDR3: CASSYGTPGYTF. CDR3 DNA sequence: TGTGCCAGCAGTTACGGGACACCTGGCTACACCTTC.

This sequence joins TRBV4-1 and TRBJ2-5; 8 bases match TRBD2. The CDR3 covers 16 residues. Germline V gene sequence: CDR1 MGHRA, CDR2 YSYEKL. J gave up 5 bases and V 2 bases, and 10 bases lay outside the gene matches. The CDR3: CASSQPPSAGGETQYF. Here the CDR3 DNA reads TGCGCCAGCAGCCAACCCCCCTCGGCGGGGGGTGAGACCCAGTACTTC.

The chain joins TRBV5-1 to TRBJ2-7, with TRBD1 matching over 9 bases. The V gene end was trimmed by 0 bases and the J gene end by 1 base; junction bases not matched to a gene: 5. The germline V gene has CDR1 SGHRS and CDR2 YFSETQ. The CDR3 length is 16 residues. CDR3: CASSLATGTGSYEQYF. The CDR3 nucleotides read TGCGCCAGCAGCTTGGCAACCGGGACAGGGTCCTACGAGCAGTACTTC.

The rearrangement joins TRBV9 to TRBJ2-7; 7 nucleotides line up with TRBD1. The germline gives CDR1 SGDLS, CDR2 YYNGEE. V was clipped by 3 bases and J by 5 bases; unmatched bases: 11. The CDR3 loop spans 15 amino acids. This chain's CDR3 is CASSGTGAAGHEQYF. DNA for the CDR3: TGTGCCAGCAGCGGTACAGGGGCGGCCGGGCACGAGCAGTACTTC.

The J gene is TRBJ1-3, the V gene TRBV3-1 (or the pseudogene TRBV3-2); weak D call: TRBD1 (5 bases). CDR1 and CDR2 (germline): LGHDT, YNNKEL (reference sequence). With 4 bases removed from V and 2 bases from J, the gap between germline ends came to 15 bases. The CDR3 totals 16 residues. Here the CDR3 reads CASSRFAGETGNTIYF. CDR3 coding DNA: TGTGCCAGCAGCCGGTTCGCGGGGGAAACTGGAAACACCATATATTTT.

V is TRBV7-2 and J is TRBJ1-2, with D possibly TRBD1 on 6 matching bases. Germline CDR1 reads SGHTA; CDR2 reads FQGNSA. The CDR3 runs to 13 residues. Trimming removed 1 base from V and 4 bases from J, with 7 bases in between. CDR3 bases: TGTGCCAGCAGCTTAGACAGGGCCTATGGCTACACCTTC. It specifies CASSLDRAYGYTF.

This chain connects TRBV4-1 to TRBJ2-3; tentatively, D is TRBD2 (5 bases). The CDR3 runs 14 residues. CDR1 and CDR2 from the germline V gene are MGHRA and YSYEKL. Trimming removed 1 base from V and 5 bases from J, with 10 bases in between. CDR3 nucleotides: TGCGCCAGCAGCCAAGTCCCCGGAGGAGATACGCAGTATTTT. Protein: CASSQVPGGDTQYF.

This chain joins TRBV29-1 and TRBJ2-3; D gene uncertain. This CDR3 contains 11 residues. Trimming pared 3 bases from V and 2 bases from J, leaving 3 bases between. Germline loops: CDR1 SQVTM, CDR2 ANQGSEA. The DNA for the CDR3 is TGCAGCGTTGAGGCCACAGATACGCAGTATTTT. Protein: CSVEATDTQYF.

CDR3 DNA: TGTGCCAGCAGCCTACAGGGGGGATACGAGCAGTACTTC. Its protein is CASSLQGGYEQYF. The V call is TRBV11-3, the J call TRBJ2-7; 8 bases fit TRBD1. This CDR3 comprises 13 residues. The junction had 4 bases not matched to a gene; V was cut back by 5 bases and J by 4 bases. Germline loops: CDR1 SGHNT, CDR2 YENEEA.

The rearrangement links TRBV21-1 to TRBJ2-5; no check of the table's D call, TRBD2, against the DNA was made. TRBV21-1 is given as a pseudogene. CDR3 size: 21 residues. The CDR3 loop reads CASSKDMEGPKIGDSIKTQYF. Here the CDR3 DNA reads TGTGCCAGCAGCAAAGATATGGAGGGGCCAAAAATCGGAGATTCCATTAAGACCCAGTACTTC.

The chain recombines TRBV5-4 with TRBJ1-1; D gene unclear. This CDR3 contains 15 residues. V lost 4 bases to trimming and J lost 3 bases, with 16 bases between them. The germline gives CDR1 SGHNT, CDR2 YYREEE (reference sequence). The CDR3 spells CASSATFQRDTEAFF. The CDR3 DNA follows: TGTGCCAGCAGCGCAACATTTCAGAGGGACACTGAAGCTTTCTTT.